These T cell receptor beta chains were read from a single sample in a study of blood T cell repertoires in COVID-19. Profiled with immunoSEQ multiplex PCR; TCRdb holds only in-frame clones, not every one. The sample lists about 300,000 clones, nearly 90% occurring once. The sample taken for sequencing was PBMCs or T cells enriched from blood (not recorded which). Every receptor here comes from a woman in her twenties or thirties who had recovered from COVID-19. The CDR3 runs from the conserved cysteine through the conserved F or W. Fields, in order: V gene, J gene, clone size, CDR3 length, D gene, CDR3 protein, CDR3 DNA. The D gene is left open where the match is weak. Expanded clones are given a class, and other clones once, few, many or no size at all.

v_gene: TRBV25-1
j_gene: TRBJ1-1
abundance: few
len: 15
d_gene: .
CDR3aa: CASSARQDKNTEAFF
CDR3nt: TGTGCCAGCAGTGCCCGTCAGGACAAGAACACTGAAGCTTTCTTT

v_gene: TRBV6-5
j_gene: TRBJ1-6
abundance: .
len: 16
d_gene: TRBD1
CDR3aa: CASSYGPRGANSPLHF
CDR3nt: TGTGCCAGCAGTTACGGTCCCAGGGGGGCAAATTCACCCCTCCACTTT

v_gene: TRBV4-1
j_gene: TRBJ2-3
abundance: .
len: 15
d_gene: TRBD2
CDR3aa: CASSQDPLAGGHRYF
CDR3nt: TGCGCCAGCAGCCAAGATCCTCTAGCGGGGGGGCATCGGTATTTT

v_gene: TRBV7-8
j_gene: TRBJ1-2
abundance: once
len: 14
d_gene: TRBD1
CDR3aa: CASSLAGTGKGYTF
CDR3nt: TGTGCCAGCAGCTTAGCCGGGACAGGGAAGGGCTACACCTTC

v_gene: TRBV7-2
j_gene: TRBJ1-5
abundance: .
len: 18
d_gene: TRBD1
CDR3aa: CASSLVQGATLGNQPQHF
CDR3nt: TGTGCCAGCAGCTTAGTGCAGGGGGCAACCCTCGGCAATCAGCCCCAGCATTTT

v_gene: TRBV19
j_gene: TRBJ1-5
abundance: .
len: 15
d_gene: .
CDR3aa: CASNPRRGSHQPQHF
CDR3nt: TGTGCCAGTAACCCAAGACGCGGATCCCATCAGCCCCAGCATTTT

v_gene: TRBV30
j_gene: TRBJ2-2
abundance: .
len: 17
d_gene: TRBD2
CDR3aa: CAWNPRVTGGATGELFF
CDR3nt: TGTGCCTGGAACCCAAGGGTGACGGGGGGAGCCACCGGGGAGCTGTTTTTT

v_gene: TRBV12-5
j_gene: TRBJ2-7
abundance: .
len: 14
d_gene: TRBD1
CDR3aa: CASGLGQGAYEQYF
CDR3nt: TGTGCTAGTGGTTTGGGACAGGGCGCCTACGAGCAGTACTTC

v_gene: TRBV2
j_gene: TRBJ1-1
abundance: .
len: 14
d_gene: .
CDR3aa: CASLKSPRATEAFF
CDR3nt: TGTGCCAGCCTCAAGTCCCCCAGGGCCACTGAAGCTTTCTTT

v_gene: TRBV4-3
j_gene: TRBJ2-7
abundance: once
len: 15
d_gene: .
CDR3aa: CASSQEGRGPYEQYF
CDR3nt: TGCGCCAGCAGCCAAGAGGGGCGGGGGCCCTACGAGCAGTACTTC

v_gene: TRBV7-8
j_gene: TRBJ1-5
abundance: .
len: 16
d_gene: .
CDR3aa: CASSLGIFSGNQPQHF
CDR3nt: TGTGCCAGCAGCTTAGGAATATTCTCGGGCAATCAGCCCCAGCATTTT

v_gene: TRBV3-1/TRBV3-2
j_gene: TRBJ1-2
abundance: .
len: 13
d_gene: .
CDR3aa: CASSPGQNYGYTF
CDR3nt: TGTGCCAGCAGCCCAGGACAAAACTATGGCTACACCTTC

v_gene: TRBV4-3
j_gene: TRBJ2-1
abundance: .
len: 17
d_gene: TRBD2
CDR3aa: CASSQSLIAGGHNEQFF
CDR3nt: TGCGCCAGCAGCCAATCTCTGATAGCGGGGGGACACAATGAGCAGTTCTTC

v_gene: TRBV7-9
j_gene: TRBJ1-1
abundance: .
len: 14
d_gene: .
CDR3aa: CASSSWPKNTEAFF
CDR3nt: TGTGCCAGCAGCTCCTGGCCGAAGAACACTGAAGCTTTCTTT

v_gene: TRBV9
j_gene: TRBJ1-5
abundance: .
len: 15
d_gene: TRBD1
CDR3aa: CASSVGQGENQPQHF
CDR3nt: TGTGCCAGCAGCGTAGGCCAGGGGGAGAATCAGCCCCAGCATTTT

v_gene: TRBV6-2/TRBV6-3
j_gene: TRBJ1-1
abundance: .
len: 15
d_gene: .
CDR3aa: CASSYSRSLHTEAFF
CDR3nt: TGTGCCAGCAGTTACTCGAGATCATTACACACTGAAGCTTTCTTT

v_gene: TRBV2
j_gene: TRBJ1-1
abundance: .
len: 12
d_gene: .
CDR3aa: CARGKMNTEAFF
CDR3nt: TGTGCGAGGGGGAAGATGAACACTGAAGCTTTCTTT

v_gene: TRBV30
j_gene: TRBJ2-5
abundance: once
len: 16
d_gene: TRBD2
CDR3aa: CAWSLLGLAGQETQYF
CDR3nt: TGTGCCTGGAGTCTCCTAGGGCTAGCGGGACAAGAGACCCAGTACTTC

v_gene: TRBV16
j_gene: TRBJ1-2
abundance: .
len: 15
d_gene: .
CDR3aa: CASSHRSGASYGYTF
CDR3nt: TGTGCCAGCAGCCACCGTTCAGGGGCCTCCTATGGCTACACCTTC

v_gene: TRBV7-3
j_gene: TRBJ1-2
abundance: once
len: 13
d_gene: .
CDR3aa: CASSSGEGYGYTF
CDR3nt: TGTGCCAGCAGCTCCGGGGAGGGCTATGGCTACACCTTC

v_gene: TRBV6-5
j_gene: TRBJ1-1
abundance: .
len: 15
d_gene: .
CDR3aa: CASSLTQGRGTEAFF
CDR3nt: TGTGCCAGCAGTTTGACACAGGGTCGAGGGACTGAAGCTTTCTTT

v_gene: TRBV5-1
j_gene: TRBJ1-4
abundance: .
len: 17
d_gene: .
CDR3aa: CASSLEAGPISHEKLFF
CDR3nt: TGCGCCAGCAGCTTGGAGGCAGGGCCTATCTCCCACGAAAAACTGTTTTTT

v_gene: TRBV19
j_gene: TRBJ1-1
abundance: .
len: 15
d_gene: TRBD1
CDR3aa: CASSILPGGTTEAFF
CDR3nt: TGTGCCAGTAGTATCCTTCCAGGGGGGACGACTGAAGCTTTCTTT

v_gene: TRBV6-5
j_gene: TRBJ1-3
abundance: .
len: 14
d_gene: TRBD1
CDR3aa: CATNRGLDGNTIYF
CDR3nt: TGTGCCACAAACAGGGGGCTAGATGGAAACACCATATATTTT

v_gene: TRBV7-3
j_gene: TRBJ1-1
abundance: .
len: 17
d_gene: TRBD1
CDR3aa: CASSSTGTGDLRTEAFF
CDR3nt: TGTGCCAGCAGCTCGACAGGGACAGGGGATCTGAGGACTGAAGCTTTCTTT

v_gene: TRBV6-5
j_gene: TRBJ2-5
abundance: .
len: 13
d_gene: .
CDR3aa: CASSYPGLETQYF
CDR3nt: TGTGCCAGCAGTTACCCGGGTTTGGAGACCCAGTACTTC

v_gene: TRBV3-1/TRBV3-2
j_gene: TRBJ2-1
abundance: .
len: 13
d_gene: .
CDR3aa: CASSQDARNEQFF
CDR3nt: TGTGCCAGCAGCCAAGATGCCAGGAATGAGCAGTTCTTC

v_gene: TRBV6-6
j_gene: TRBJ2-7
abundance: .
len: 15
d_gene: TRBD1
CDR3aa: CASRTRGQGAGEQYF
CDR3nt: TGTGCCAGCCGAACACGCGGACAGGGGGCCGGCGAGCAGTACTTC

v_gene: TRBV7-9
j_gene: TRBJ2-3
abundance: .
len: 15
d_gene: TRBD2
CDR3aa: CASSPSGGAPDTQYF
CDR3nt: TGTGCCAGCAGCCCTAGCGGGGGGGCCCCAGATACGCAGTATTTT

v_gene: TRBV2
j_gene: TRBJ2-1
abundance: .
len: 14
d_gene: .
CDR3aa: CASNIQGFGNEQFF
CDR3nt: TGTGCCAGTAATATTCAGGGTTTTGGAAATGAGCAGTTCTTC

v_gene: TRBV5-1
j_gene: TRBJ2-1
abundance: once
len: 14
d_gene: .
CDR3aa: CASSPGDLNNEQFF
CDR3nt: TGCGCCAGCAGCCCGGGGGACCTTAACAATGAGCAGTTCTTC

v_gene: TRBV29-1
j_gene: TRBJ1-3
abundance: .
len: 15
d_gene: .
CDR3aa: CSVDLRGSSGNTIYF
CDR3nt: TGCAGCGTTGACCTCAGGGGCTCCTCTGGAAACACCATATATTTT

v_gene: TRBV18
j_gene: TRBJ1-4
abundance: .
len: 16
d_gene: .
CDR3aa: CASSPLAGQTNEKLFF
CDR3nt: TGTGCCAGCTCACCACTGGCCGGACAGACTAATGAAAAACTGTTTTTT

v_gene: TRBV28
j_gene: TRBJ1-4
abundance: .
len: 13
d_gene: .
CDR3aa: CASIDSRGEKLFF
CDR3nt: TGTGCCAGCATAGACAGTCGCGGTGAAAAACTGTTTTTT

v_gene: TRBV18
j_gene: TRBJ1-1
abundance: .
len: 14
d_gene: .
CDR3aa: CASSITGLRTEAFF
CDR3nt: TGTGCCAGCTCAATCACAGGGTTACGCACTGAAGCTTTCTTT

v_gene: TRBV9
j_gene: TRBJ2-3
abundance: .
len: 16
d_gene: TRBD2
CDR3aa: CASSGNSGGARGTQYF
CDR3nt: TGTGCCAGCAGCGGAAATAGCGGGGGGGCCCGCGGTACGCAGTATTTT

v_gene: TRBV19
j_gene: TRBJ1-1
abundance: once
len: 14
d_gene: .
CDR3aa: CASRHPAGNTEAFF
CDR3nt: TGTGCCAGTAGGCACCCGGCGGGGAACACTGAAGCTTTCTTT

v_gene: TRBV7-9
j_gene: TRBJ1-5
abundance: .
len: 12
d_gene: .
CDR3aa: CASSSVRDNQHF
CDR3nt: TGTGCCAGCAGCTCGGTGAGGGACAACCAGCATTTT

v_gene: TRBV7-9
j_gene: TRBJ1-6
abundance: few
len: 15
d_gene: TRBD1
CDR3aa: CASRARDRLNSPLHF
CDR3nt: TGTGCCAGCAGAGCCCGGGACAGACTTAATTCACCCCTCCACTTT

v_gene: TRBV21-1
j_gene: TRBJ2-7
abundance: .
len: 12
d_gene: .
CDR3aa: CASGLAGGKQYF
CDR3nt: TGTGCCAGCGGACTAGCGGGGGGAAAGCAGTACTTC

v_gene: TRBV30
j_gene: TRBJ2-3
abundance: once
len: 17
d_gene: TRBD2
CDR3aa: CAWSPTTSGDRIMAQYF
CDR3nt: TGTGCCTGGAGTCCTACAACTAGCGGGGACCGCATTATGGCGCAGTATTTT

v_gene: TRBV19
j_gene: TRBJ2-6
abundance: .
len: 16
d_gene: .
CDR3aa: CASRRQESSGANVLTF
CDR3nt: TGTGCCAGTAGGAGACAGGAGAGCTCTGGGGCCAACGTCCTGACTTTC

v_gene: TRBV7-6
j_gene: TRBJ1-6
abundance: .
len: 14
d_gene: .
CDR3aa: CASSLKHLGSPLHF
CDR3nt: TGTGCCAGCAGCCTTAAACATTTGGGCTCACCCCTCCACTTT